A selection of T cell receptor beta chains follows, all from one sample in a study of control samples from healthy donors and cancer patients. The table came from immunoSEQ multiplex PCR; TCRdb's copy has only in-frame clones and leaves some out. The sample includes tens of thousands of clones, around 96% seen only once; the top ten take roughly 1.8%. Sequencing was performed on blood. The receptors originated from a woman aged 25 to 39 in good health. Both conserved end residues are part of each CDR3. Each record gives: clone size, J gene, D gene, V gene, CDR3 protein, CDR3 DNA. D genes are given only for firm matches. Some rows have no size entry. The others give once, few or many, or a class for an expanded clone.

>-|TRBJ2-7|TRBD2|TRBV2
CASSSTSALTYEQYF
TGTGCCAGCAGTTCTACTAGCGCCTTAACCTACGAGCAGTACTTC
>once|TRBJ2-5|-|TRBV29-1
CSVQTGRETQYF
TGCAGCGTACAGACAGGGAGGGAGACCCAGTACTTC
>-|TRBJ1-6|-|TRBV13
CASSPGAEGRHSPLHF
TGTGCCAGCAGCCCTGGCGCGGAGGGCCGGCATTCACCCCTCCACTTT
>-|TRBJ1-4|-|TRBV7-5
CVRSSKSGDTIEKLFF
TGTGTCAGAAGCTCAAAATCCGGGGACACCATTGAAAAACTGTTTTTT
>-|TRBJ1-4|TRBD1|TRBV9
CASSAGGLQEKLFF
TGTGCCAGCAGCGCAGGGGGTCTACAGGAAAAACTGTTTTTT
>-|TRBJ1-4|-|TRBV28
CASSFFGGGEKLFF
TGTGCCAGCAGTTTCTTCGGCGGGGGAGAAAAACTGTTTTTT
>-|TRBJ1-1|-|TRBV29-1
CSVSGNTEAFF
TGCAGCGTTTCAGGGAACACTGAAGCTTTCTTT
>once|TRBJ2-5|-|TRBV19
CASSSAGWETQYF
TGTGCCAGTAGTAGCGCAGGGTGGGAGACCCAGTACTTC
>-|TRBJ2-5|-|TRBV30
CAWSPAASGELGYF
TGTGCCTGGAGCCCGGCTGCTTCGGGGGAGCTCGGGTACTTC
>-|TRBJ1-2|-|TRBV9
CASSVAGGGPGYTF
TGTGCCAGCAGCGTAGCTGGAGGGGGGCCTGGCTACACCTTC
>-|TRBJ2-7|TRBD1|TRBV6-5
CASRGTVSYEQYF
TGTGCCAGCAGGGGGACAGTCTCCTACGAGCAGTACTTC
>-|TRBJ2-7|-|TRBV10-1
CASSEDRSGRDEQYF
TGCGCCAGCAGTGAGGACCGCTCCGGGCGGGACGAGCAGTACTTC
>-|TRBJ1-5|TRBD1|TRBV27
CASRLTWDSLNQPQHF
TGTGCCAGCAGACTCACCTGGGACAGCCTCAATCAGCCCCAGCATTTT
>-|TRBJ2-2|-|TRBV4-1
CASSQDFDLWGELFF
TGCGCCAGCAGCCAAGATTTTGACCTTTGGGGGGAGCTGTTTTTT
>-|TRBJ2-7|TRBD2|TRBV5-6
CASSSTSGKKNSYEQYF
TGTGCCAGCAGCTCGACTAGCGGGAAAAAAAACTCCTACGAGCAGTACTTC
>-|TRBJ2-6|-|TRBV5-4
CASSLGGGGANVLTF
TGTGCCAGCAGCTTGGGGGGAGGTGGGGCCAACGTCCTGACTTTC
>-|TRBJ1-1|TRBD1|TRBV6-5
CASSYLGTDNTEAFF
TGTGCCAGCAGTTACTTAGGGACAGATAACACTGAAGCTTTCTTT
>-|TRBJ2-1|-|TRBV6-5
CATYAGTKSYNEQFF
TGTGCCACCTACGCCGGGACAAAGTCCTACAATGAGCAGTTCTTC
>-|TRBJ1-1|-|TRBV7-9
CASSRATGPEAEAFF
TGTGCCAGCAGCCGCGCGACAGGACCTGAGGCTGAAGCTTTCTTT
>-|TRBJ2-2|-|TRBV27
CASSPSAAGGELFF
TGTGCCAGCAGTCCCTCGGCTGCGGGGGGGGAGCTGTTTTTT
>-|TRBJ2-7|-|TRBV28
CASSLWTDPNEQYF
TGTGCCAGCAGTTTATGGACGGACCCCAACGAGCAGTACTTC
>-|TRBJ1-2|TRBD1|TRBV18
CASSPPGQPNYGYTF
TGTGCCAGCTCACCACCGGGACAGCCTAACTATGGCTACACCTTC
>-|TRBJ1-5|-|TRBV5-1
CASSPRGGQPQHF
TGCGCCAGCAGCCCCAGGGGAGGTCAGCCCCAGCATTTT
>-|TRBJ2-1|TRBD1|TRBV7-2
CASSLGGQGAPTGQFF
TGTGCCAGCAGCTTAGGTGGACAGGGGGCGCCCACAGGGCAGTTCTTC
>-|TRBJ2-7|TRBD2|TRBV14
CASSHGGGRWYEQYF
TGTGCCAGCAGCCATGGGGGCGGGAGGTGGTACGAGCAGTACTTC
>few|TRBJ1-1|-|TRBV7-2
CASSLGASKAFF
TGTGCCAGCAGTTTAGGGGCTAGTAAGGCTTTCTTT
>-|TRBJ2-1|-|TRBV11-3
CASSVWRGNEQFF
TGTGCCAGCAGCGTCTGGCGAGGAAATGAGCAGTTCTTC
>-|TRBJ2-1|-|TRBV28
CASSISVGEQFF
TGTGCCAGCAGTATTAGCGTGGGTGAGCAGTTCTTC
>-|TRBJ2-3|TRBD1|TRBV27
CASSSGTGHTDTQYF
TGTGCCAGCAGTTCCGGGACAGGGCACACAGATACGCAGTATTTT
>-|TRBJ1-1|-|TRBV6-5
CASSYSGRNTEAFF
TGTGCCAGCAGTTATTCAGGGCGTAACACTGAAGCTTTCTTT